The 30 T cell receptor beta chains given below trace back to one sample, sequenced in a study of cytomegalovirus exposure and HLA in healthy donors. Libraries were prepared by immunoSEQ multiplex PCR; TCRdb keeps only in-frame clonotypes and omits some of them. The table lists 110,000 to 150,000 clones, 85% to 95% of them singletons. The sequenced sample consisted of PBMCs. These receptors were collected from a young man in good health and CMV-seropositive.

The chain uses TRBV29-1 and TRBJ1-3, with D perhaps matching TRBD1 (6 bases). The V and J ends lost 6 bases and 2 bases respectively, with 11 bases between them. The V gene's germline CDR1 is SQVTM and CDR2 ANQGSEA. This CDR3 region has 13 residues. CDR3 loop: CSVTGQTGNTIYF. CDR3 nucleotide sequence: TGCAGCGTAACAGGGCAAACTGGAAACACCATATATTTT.

This CDR3 reads CASSVGSWGEGFSNEQFF. The CDR3 nucleotides are TGTGCCAGCAGCGTAGGATCGTGGGGGGAGGGGTTTAGCAATGAGCAGTTCTTC. The V and J genes are TRBV9 and TRBJ2-1; 7 bases match TRBD2. There are 18 residues in the CDR3. The junction had 15 bases not matched to a gene; V was cut back by 0 bases and J by 6 bases. CDR1 SGDLS and CDR2 YYNGEE come from the germline V gene.

The chain employs TRBV5-1 and TRBJ2-2; 8 bases line up with TRBD2. V lost 7 bases and J lost 4; bases outside the gene matches: 9. The CDR3 is made up of 15 amino acids. Germline loops: CDR1 SGHRS, CDR2 YFSETQ. CDR3 nucleotide sequence: TGCGCCAGCGGGCCCGGGGGGGCCAGCACCGGGGAGCTGTTTTTT. This translates into CASGPGGASTGELFF.

The chain uses TRBV28 and TRBJ2-7; D gene unclear. The germline CDR1 and CDR2 sequences are MDHEN and SYDVKM. The V end lost 3 bases, the J end lost 5 bases, and 11 bases lay between the germline ends. CDR3 length equals 13 residues. The DNA for the CDR3 is TGTGCCAGCAGTTTTGAATTGAGCCACGAGCAGTACTTC. Its protein product is CASSFELSHEQYF.

This sequence joins TRBV27 and TRBJ2-6; 10 nucleotides line up with TRBD1. Unmatched junction bases numbered 10, after V lost 2 bases and J lost 3 bases. Germline V CDR1 and CDR2: MNHEY, SMNVEV (reference sequence). The CDR3 spans 19 residues. Here the CDR3 reads CASSLGRATGGFGANVLTF. The CDR3 bases are TGTGCCAGCAGTTTAGGGAGAGCGACAGGGGGCTTTGGGGCCAACGTCCTGACTTTC.

The chain links TRBV5-1 to TRBJ2-7; a possible D gene is TRBD2 (6 bases). In germline, CDR1 is SGHRS, CDR2 YFSETQ. Trimming left V 1 base short and J 2 bases short, with 13 bases between. The CDR3 runs 15 residues. Here the CDR3 DNA reads TGCGCCAGCAGCTTGTATTCGACTAGTGCCTACGAGCAGTACTTC. As protein: CASSLYSTSAYEQYF.

J is TRBJ1-2 and V is TRBV10-3; 10 nucleotides align to TRBD1. Trimming at V came to 6 bases and at J to 8 bases, leaving 9 bases not matched to a gene. The length of the CDR3 is 14 residues. CDR1 is ENHRY, CDR2 SYGVKD, per germline. The chain's CDR3 is CAISGTGASEGYTF. DNA for the CDR3: TGTGCCATCAGCGGGACAGGGGCTTCGGAAGGCTACACCTTC.

The chain carries TRBV28 and TRBJ1-1; tentative D call: TRBD1 (6 bases). There are 12 residues in the CDR3. V was clipped by 5 bases and J by 6 bases, with 10 bases between them. Per the germline V gene, CDR1 is MDHEN and CDR2 is SYDVKM. The CDR3 nucleotides are TGTGCCAGCAGTCTCCGGACAGCTGAAGCTTTCTTT. It yields the protein CASSLRTAEAFF.

The chain links TRBV19 to TRBJ1-4, with D maybe TRBD1 (5 bases). CDR1 LNHDA and CDR2 SQIVND come from the germline V gene (reference sequence). CDR3 length: 15 amino acids. V shed 1 base and J shed 5 bases, with 11 bases lying between them. This chain's CDR3 is CASSIGAGQNEKLFF. The CDR3 DNA reads TGTGCCAGTAGTATAGGTGCGGGGCAAAATGAAAAACTGTTTTTT.

This sequence joins TRBV4-1 and TRBJ2-2, with D possibly TRBD2 on 5 matching bases. The germline V gene encodes CDR1 MGHRA and CDR2 YSYEKL. The CDR3 extends over 15 amino acids. V lost 5 bases and J lost 1, with 11 bases in between. The CDR3 spells CASSSPGENTGELFF. DNA of the CDR3: TGCGCCAGCAGCAGCCCCGGGGAGAACACCGGGGAGCTGTTTTTT.

The chain couples TRBV6-5 to TRBJ2-3; the D gene is possibly TRBD1 (5 bases). This CDR3 spans 15 amino acids. Germline-derived CDR1 and CDR2 are MNHEY and SVGAGI. Trimming shortened V by 7 bases and J by 2 bases, and 16 bases separated the two germline ends. CDR3 nucleotides: TGTGCCAGCACCCTTCGAGGCAGGGCCACAGATACGCAGTATTTT. As protein: CASTLRGRATDTQYF.

This clone was seen only once. The V and J genes are TRBV2 and TRBJ1-1; 8 nucleotides match TRBD1. Germline loops: CDR1 SNHLY, CDR2 FYNNEI. The CDR3 extends over 14 amino acids. V shed 7 bases, J shed 5 bases, and the junction held 9 bases outside the gene matches. The CDR3 DNA sequence: TGTGCCAGCACGCAGGACAGGGAGGTTACTGAAGCTTTCTTT. Translation: CASTQDREVTEAFF.

V is TRBV5-1 and J is TRBJ2-7; 7 bases match TRBD1. J gave up 3 bases and V 4 bases, and 7 bases lay outside the gene matches. CDR1 SGHRS and CDR2 YFSETQ come from the germline V gene. The CDR3 consists of 14 residues. The CDR3 coding sequence is TGCGCCAGCAGCATCGGGGACAGAGTCTACGAGCAGTACTTC. This translates into CASSIGDRVYEQYF.

The J gene is TRBJ2-3, the V gene TRBV9; 8 bases fit TRBD2. The V and J ends lost 0 bases and 4 bases, in that order; junction bases with no gene match: 10. CDR3 length: 17 amino acids. CDR1 SGDLS and CDR2 YYNGEE come from the germline V gene. The CDR3 is CASSVAPGAGVADTQYF. CDR3 in DNA: TGTGCCAGCAGCGTAGCCCCAGGAGCGGGAGTGGCAGATACGCAGTATTTT. The full variable domain, its missing parts supplied by reference TRBV9 and TRBJ2-3, is DSGVTQTPKHLITATGQRVTLRCSPRSGDLSVYWYQQSLDQGLQFLIQYYNGEERAKGNILERFSAQQFPDLHSELNLSSLELGDSALYFCASSVAPGAGVADTQYFGPGTRLTVL.

This clone was seen a handful of times. The V and J genes are TRBV27 and TRBJ2-7, with 9 nucleotides matching TRBD2. Germline V gene sequence: CDR1 MNHEY, CDR2 SMNVEV (reference sequence). V trimming: 8 bases; J trimming: 7 bases; junction bases outside the gene matches: 12. The CDR3 consists of 14 residues. In DNA, the CDR3 is TGTGCCAGCCTTCCTAGCGGGACTCAAAAGGAGCAGTACTTC. Amino acids: CASLPSGTQKEQYF.

V and J are TRBV15 and TRBJ1-1, with 9 bases that match TRBD1. CDR3 size: 14 residues. V was clipped by 4 bases and J by 8 bases; unmatched bases: 8. Germline CDR1 reads LNHNV; CDR2 reads YYDKDF (reference sequence). The DNA of the CDR3 is TGTGCCACCAGCATACCGGGACAGGGTACCGAAGCTTTCTTT. Its protein product is CATSIPGQGTEAFF. Combining the CDR3 with reference TRBV15 and TRBJ1-1 gives the whole variable domain DAMVIQNPRYQVTQFGKPVTLSCSQTLNHNVMYWYQQKSSQAPKLLFHYYDKDFNNEADTPDNFQSRRPNTSFCFLDIRSPGLGDTAMYLCATSIPGQGTEAFFGQGTRLTVV.

V is TRBV9 and J is TRBJ1-1; weak D call: TRBD1 (6 bases). Germline CDR1 reads SGDLS; CDR2 reads YYNGEE. The CDR3 contains 13 residues. V lost 0 bases, J lost 4 bases, and 7 bases lay in between. CDR3: CASSVEGVTEAFF. CDR3 DNA: TGTGCCAGCAGCGTAGAGGGGGTCACTGAAGCTTTCTTT.

V and J are TRBV7-8 and TRBJ2-5; 9 bases match TRBD1. CDR1 and CDR2 (germline): SGHVS, FQNEAQ. V gave up 5 bases and J gave up 1 base; unmatched junction bases: 5. This CDR3 is 15 amino acids long. CDR3 in DNA: TGTGCCAGCAGCGTACGGGGACAGGGCCAAGAGACCCAGTACTTC. This sequence encodes CASSVRGQGQETQYF.

This chain joins TRBV9 and TRBJ2-1; D unresolved. V was shortened by 0 bases and J by 6 bases, with 10 bases between the two germline ends. The germline CDR1 and CDR2 sequences are SGDLS and YYNGEE. The CDR3 covers 14 residues. The CDR3 DNA follows: TGTGCCAGCAGCGTAGGAGTCAAACTCAATGAGCAGTTCTTC. Residues: CASSVGVKLNEQFF.

This clone was recorded once. V gene TRBV4-1 combines with J gene TRBJ2-1; TRBD2 aligns across 11 bases. The CDR3 consists of 15 residues. Germline CDR1 and CDR2: MGHRA and YSYEKL. V was pared by 6 bases and J by 7 bases, with 8 bases of the junction left unmatched. The CDR3 DNA reads TGCGCCAGCAGGCCTCTAGCGGGAGGAGCGAATGAGCAGTTCTTC. Protein: CASRPLAGGANEQFF.

The genes are TRBV5-6 and TRBJ1-1, with D possibly being TRBD1 (5 bases). CDR1 and CDR2 (germline): SGHDT, YYEEEE. CDR3 length: 11 residues. Between the trimmed V and J ends, which lost 4 bases and 6 bases, there was a span of 7 bases. This CDR3 reads CASSRQSEAFF. CDR3 coding DNA: TGTGCCAGCAGCCGACAGTCTGAAGCTTTCTTT.

CDR3 coding DNA: TGTGCCAGCAGCCAACTGTCCTACAATGAGCAGTTCTTC. This translates into CASSQLSYNEQFF. The genes are TRBV7-8 and TRBJ2-1, with unresolved D. CDR3 size: 13 residues. Germline CDR1 and CDR2: SGHVS and FQNEAQ. Trimming removed 5 bases at V and 1 base at J, with 6 bases between.

V gene TRBV6-1 combines with J gene TRBJ2-1; tentative D call: TRBD2 (6 bases). Deletions cut 6 bases from V and 6 bases from J, with 15 bases between. The CDR3 spans 14 residues. Germline values: CDR1 MNHNS, CDR2 SASEGT. CDR3 residues: CASRNGGTPNEQFF. CDR3 DNA: TGTGCCAGCAGGAATGGCGGGACTCCCAATGAGCAGTTCTTC.

The chain combines TRBV9 with TRBJ2-7; 7 bases map to TRBD1. CDR1 is SGDLS and CDR2 is YYNGEE in the germline V gene. J gave up 5 bases and V 3 bases, and 8 bases lay outside the gene matches. The CDR3 spans 14 residues. DNA of the CDR3: TGTGCCAGCAGCGCCTTGACAGGGAACCACGAGCAGTACTTC. It codes for CASSALTGNHEQYF.

This clone was counted a single time. This chain joins TRBV7-8 and TRBJ2-3; weak D call: TRBD2 (6 bases). The CDR3 has 17 residues. Germline values: CDR1 SGHVS, CDR2 FQNEAQ. Trimming removed 5 bases at V and 6 bases at J, with 24 bases between. CDR3 nucleotide sequence: TGTGCCAGCAGCCTTTGGGTAGCGGCCCCATCCCTGGATACGCAGTATTTT. This gives the protein CASSLWVAAPSLDTQYF.

The gene calls are TRBV6-5 and TRBJ2-2; TRBD1 matches at 7 bases. The CDR3 sequence is 15 residues long. V gave up 1 base and J gave up 5 bases; unmatched junction bases: 4. Looked up from germline, CDR1 is MNHEY and CDR2 is SVGAGI. The CDR3 region is CASSYLRQGTGELFF. As DNA, the CDR3 is TGTGCCAGCAGTTACTTGAGACAGGGTACCGGGGAGCTGTTTTTT.

The V call is TRBV5-1, the J call TRBJ2-3, with D possibly matching TRBD1 (6 bases). Germline V gene data show CDR1 as SGHRS and CDR2 as YFSETQ. The CDR3 runs 16 residues. V was trimmed by 4 bases and J by 1 base, leaving 16 bases between them. CDR3 sequence reads: CASSDRVTGGTDTQYF. The CDR3 DNA follows: TGCGCCAGCAGCGACCGGGTGACAGGAGGCACAGATACGCAGTATTTT.

The genes are TRBV7-2 and TRBJ2-1; D unresolved. The germline V and J ends were trimmed by 5 bases and 2 bases, with 13 bases remaining between them. Germline V gene lookup returns CDR1 SGHTA and CDR2 FQGNSA. CDR3 length: 15 residues. CDR3 sequence: CASSPLRGTYNEQFF. Written as DNA, the CDR3 is TGTGCCAGCAGCCCATTGCGAGGCACCTACAATGAGCAGTTCTTC.

The chain links TRBV25-1 to TRBJ2-3; D is possibly TRBD1 (5 bases). Germline V gives CDR1 MGHDK, CDR2 SYGVNS. This CDR3 contains 16 residues. The V gene lost 0 bases and the J gene lost 2 bases, with 12 bases spanning the gap. CDR3 loop: CASSEYFAGSTDTQYF. DNA of the CDR3: TGTGCCAGCAGTGAATATTTCGCAGGGTCCACAGATACGCAGTATTTT.

The genes are TRBV18 and TRBJ1-6; D call uncertain. The CDR3 extends over 15 amino acids. Trimming pared 0 bases from V and 8 bases from J, leaving 11 bases between. Germline V lookup: CDR1 KGHSH, CDR2 LQKENI. The CDR3 loop is CASSPPLGGDSPLHF. CDR3 DNA sequence: TGTGCCAGCTCACCACCCCTTGGCGGGGATTCACCCCTCCACTTT.